The 5 T cell receptor beta chains given below trace back to one sample, sequenced in a study of tumor-infiltrating lymphocytes in localized non-small cell lung cancer. Here immunoSEQ multiplex PCR was the method, and the copy in TCRdb shows in-frame clones only, minus some. The data contain more than 10,000 clones, roughly 80% of them singletons. Sequencing was done on a sample of uninvolved lung tissue not adjacent to the tumor. The source of these receptors is a human donor with non-small cell lung cancer.

The rearrangement uses TRBV6-6 and TRBJ1-2, with D perhaps TRBD1 (6 bases). This CDR3 contains 13 residues. Trimming removed 0 bases at V and 9 bases at J, with 11 bases between. From germline, CDR1 is MNHNY and CDR2 SVGAGI (reference sequence). The CDR3 nucleotides are TGTGCCAGCAGTTACTCACAGGGCCGGAGCTACACCTTC. Its protein is CASSYSQGRSYTF.

The chain has TRBV6-6 and TRBJ2-7; D unclear. The CDR3 totals 11 residues. Germline assignment: CDR1 MNHNY and CDR2 SVGAGI (reference sequence). Between the trimmed V and J ends, which lost 4 bases and 5 bases, there was a span of 6 bases. CDR3 in DNA: TGTGCCAGCAGTTTAACCCACGAGCAGTACTTC. It translates to CASSLTHEQYF.

The CDR3 reads CASSQSRDSYGYTF. CDR3 in DNA: TGCGCCAGCAGCCAGTCCCGGGACAGCTATGGCTACACCTTC. The rearrangement links TRBV4-3 to TRBJ1-2; TRBD1 matches 7 bases. From germline, CDR1 is LGHNA and CDR2 YSLEER. The ends lost 3 bases at V and 4 bases at J; junction bases unmatched: 5. CDR3 size: 14 residues.

The V and J genes are TRBV6-6 and TRBJ1-2; 7 nucleotides agree with TRBD1. CDR3 size: 14 residues. The V gene's germline CDR1 is MNHNY and CDR2 SVGAGI (reference sequence). Trimming took 0 bases from V and 5 from J; bases not matched to a gene: 3. The CDR3 coding sequence is TGTGCCAGCAGTTACTCGAGGGGACAGTATGGCTACACCTTC. It translates to CASSYSRGQYGYTF.

The chain couples TRBV4-3 to TRBJ1-2, with no clear D. This CDR3 contains 15 residues. Trimming pared 4 bases from V and 0 bases from J, leaving 12 bases between. Looked up from germline, CDR1 is LGHNA and CDR2 is YSLEER. Written as DNA, the CDR3 is TGCGCCAGCAGCCGAGTATTGGCATCTAACTATGGCTACACCTTC. It encodes CASSRVLASNYGYTF.